This T cell receptor (beta chain) was sequenced during a study of cytomegalovirus exposure and HLA in healthy donors. The V gene end was trimmed by 5 bases and the J gene end by 4 bases; junction bases not matched to a gene: 7. The CDR3 is 16 amino acids. Looked up from germline, CDR1 is MGHRA and CDR2 is YSYEKL. The table came from immunoSEQ multiplex PCR; TCRdb's copy has only in-frame clones and leaves some out. The data show fewer than 300,000 clones, approximately 90% seen once. The sequencing sample was made of PBMCs. The chain carries TRBV4-1 and TRBJ2-7; 14 nucleotides align to TRBD2. The TCR comes from a woman under 30 in good health and CMV-seronegative. Here the CDR3 DNA reads TGCGCCAGCAGCTCACGCGGACTAGCGGGAGGTTACGAGCAGTACTTC. Amino acid sequence: CASSSRGLAGGYEQYF.